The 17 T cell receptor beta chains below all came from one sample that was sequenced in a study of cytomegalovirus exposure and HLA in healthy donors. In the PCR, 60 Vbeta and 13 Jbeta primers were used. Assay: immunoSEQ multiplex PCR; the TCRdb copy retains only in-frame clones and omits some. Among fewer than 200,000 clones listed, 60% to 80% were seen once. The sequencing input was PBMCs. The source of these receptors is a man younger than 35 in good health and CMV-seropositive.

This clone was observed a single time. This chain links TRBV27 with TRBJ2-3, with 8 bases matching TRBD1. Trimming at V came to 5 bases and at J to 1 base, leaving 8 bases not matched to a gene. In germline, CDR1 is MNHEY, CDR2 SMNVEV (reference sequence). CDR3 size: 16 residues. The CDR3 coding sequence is TGTGCCAGCAGTGTATTCGGACAGGGAGGCACAGATACGCAGTATTTT. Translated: CASSVFGQGGTDTQYF.

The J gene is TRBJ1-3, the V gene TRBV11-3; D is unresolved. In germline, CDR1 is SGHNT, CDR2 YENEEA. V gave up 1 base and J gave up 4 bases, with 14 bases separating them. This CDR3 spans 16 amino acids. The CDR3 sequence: CASSLVSGYSGNTIYF. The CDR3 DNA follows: TGTGCCAGCAGCTTAGTCTCGGGATACTCCGGAAACACCATATATTTT.

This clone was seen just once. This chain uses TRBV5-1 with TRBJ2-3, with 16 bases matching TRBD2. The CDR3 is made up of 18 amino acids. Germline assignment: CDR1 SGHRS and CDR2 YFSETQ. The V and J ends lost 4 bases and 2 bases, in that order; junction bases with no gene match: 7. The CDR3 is CASSPGTSGGAHTDTQYF. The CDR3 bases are TGCGCCAGCAGCCCCGGGACTAGCGGGGGGGCGCACACAGATACGCAGTATTTT.

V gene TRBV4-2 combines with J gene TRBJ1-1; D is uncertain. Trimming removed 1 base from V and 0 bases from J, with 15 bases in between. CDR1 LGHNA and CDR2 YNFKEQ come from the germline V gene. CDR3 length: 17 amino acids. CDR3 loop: CASSQVTGMGMNTEAFF. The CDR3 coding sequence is TGTGCCAGCAGCCAAGTTACGGGGATGGGCATGAACACTGAAGCTTTCTTT.

The CDR3 is CASSIGQGDTEAFF. The CDR3 DNA reads TGTGCCAGTAGTATCGGGCAGGGGGACACTGAAGCTTTCTTT. The chain has TRBV19 and TRBJ1-1; TRBD1 matches 7 bases. The CDR3 is 14 amino acids. V was pared by 3 bases and J by 3 bases, with 4 bases of the junction left unmatched. The germline gives CDR1 LNHDA, CDR2 SQIVND (reference sequence).

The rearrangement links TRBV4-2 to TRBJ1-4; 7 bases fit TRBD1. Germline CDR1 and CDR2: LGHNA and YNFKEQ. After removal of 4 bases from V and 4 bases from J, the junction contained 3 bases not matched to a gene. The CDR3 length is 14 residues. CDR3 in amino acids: CASSRQGLNEKLFF. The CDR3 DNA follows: TGTGCCAGCAGCCGACAGGGCCTTAATGAAAAACTGTTTTTT.

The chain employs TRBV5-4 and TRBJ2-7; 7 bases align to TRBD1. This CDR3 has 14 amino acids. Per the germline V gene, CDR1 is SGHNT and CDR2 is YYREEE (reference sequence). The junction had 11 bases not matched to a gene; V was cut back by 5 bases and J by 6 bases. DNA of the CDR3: TGTGCCAGCAGTCGACAAACAGGGGAGTCCGAGCAGTACTTC. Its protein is CASSRQTGESEQYF.

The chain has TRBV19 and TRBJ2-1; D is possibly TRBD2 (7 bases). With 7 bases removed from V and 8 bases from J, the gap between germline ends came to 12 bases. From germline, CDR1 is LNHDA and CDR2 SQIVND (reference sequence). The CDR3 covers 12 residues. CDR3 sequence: CASNGGLDEQFF. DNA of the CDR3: TGTGCCAGTAACGGGGGGCTCGATGAGCAGTTCTTC.

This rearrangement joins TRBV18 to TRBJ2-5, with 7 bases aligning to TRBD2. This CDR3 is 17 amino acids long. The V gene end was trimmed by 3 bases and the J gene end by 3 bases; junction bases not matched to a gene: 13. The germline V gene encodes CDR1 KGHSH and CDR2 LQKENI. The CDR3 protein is CASSPWRTREGEETQYF. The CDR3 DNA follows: TGTGCCAGCTCACCGTGGAGGACTAGGGAAGGAGAAGAGACCCAGTACTTC.

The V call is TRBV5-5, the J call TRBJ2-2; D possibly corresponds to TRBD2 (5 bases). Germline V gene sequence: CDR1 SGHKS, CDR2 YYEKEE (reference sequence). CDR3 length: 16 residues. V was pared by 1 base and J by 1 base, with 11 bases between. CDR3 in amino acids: CASSLLTTENTGELFF. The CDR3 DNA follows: TGTGCCAGCAGCTTGCTGACTACTGAGAACACCGGGGAGCTGTTTTTT. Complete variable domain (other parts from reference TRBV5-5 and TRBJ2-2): DAGVTQSPTHLIKTRGQQVTLRCSPISGHKSVSWYQQVLGQGPQFIFQYYEKEERGRGNFPDRFSARQFPNYSSELNVNALLLGDSALYLCASSLLTTENTGELFFGEGSRLTVL.

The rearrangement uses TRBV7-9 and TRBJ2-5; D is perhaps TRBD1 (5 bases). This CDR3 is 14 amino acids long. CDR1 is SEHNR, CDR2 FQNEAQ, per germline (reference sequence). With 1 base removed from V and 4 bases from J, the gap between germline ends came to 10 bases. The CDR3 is CASSLVIQGETQYF. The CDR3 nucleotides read TGTGCCAGCAGCTTAGTTATCCAGGGAGAGACCCAGTACTTC.

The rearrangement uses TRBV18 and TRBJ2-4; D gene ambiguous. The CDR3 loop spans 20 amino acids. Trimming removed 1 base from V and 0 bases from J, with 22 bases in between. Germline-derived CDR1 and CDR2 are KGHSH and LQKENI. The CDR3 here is CASSPRKPLDDRLAKNIQYF. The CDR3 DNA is TGTGCCAGCTCACCACGAAAGCCTCTAGATGATCGGCTAGCCAAAAACATTCAGTACTTC.

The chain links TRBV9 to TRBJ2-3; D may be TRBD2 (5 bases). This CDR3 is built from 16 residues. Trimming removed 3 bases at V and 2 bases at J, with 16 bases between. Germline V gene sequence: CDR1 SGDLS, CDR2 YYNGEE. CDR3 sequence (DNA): TGTGCCAGCAGCGACGGACTCGACGATGCCACAGATACGCAGTATTTT. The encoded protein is CASSDGLDDATDTQYF.

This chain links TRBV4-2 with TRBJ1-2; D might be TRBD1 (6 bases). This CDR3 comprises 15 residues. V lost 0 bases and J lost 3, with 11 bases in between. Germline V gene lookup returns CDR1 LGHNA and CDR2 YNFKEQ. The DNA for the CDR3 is TGTGCCAGCAGCCAAGAGCATGGGGGCTACTATGGCTACACCTTC. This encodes CASSQEHGGYYGYTF.

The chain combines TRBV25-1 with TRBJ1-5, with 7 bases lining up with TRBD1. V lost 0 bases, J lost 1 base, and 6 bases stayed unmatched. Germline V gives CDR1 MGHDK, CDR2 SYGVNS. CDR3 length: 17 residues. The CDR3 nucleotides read TGTGCCAGCAGTGAATATTATAGGGACAGAAGCAATCAGCCCCAGCATTTT. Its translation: CASSEYYRDRSNQPQHF.

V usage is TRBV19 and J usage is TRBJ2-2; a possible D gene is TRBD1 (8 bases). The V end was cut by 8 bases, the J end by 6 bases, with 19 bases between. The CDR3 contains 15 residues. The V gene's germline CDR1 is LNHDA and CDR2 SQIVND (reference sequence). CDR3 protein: CASHRGGTGSGELFF. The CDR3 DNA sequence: TGTGCCAGTCACAGGGGGGGGACAGGTTCCGGGGAGCTGTTTTTT.

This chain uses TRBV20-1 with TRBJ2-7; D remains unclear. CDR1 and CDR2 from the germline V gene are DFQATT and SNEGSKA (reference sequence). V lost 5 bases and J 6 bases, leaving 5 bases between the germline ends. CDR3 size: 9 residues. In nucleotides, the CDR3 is TGCAGTGCTCAGTTCGAGCAGTACTTC. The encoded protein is CSAQFEQYF.